The 23 T cell receptor beta chains listed next were all sequenced from one sample in a study of T cells in Graves' hyperthyroidism and ophthalmopathy. Researchers amplified the TCR beta CDR3 regions from RNA transcripts. Primed by the HTBI set, a first-round RT-PCR was run on the TCR CDR3. TCRdb processed the multiplex PCR reads anew with MiXCR; each CDR3 protein has one entry. Here the sample spans approximately 570,000 distinct CDR3 sequences, 15% to 20% being singletons. Material for sequencing was blood. The source of these receptors is a man aged 35-49 years with Graves' ophthalmopathy.

The table lists this clonotype with many counts. J is TRBJ1-1 and V is TRBV28; the D is unclear. Trimming stripped 7 bases from V and 1 base from J, with 7 bases between. This CDR3 has 12 amino acids. Germline CDR1 is MDHEN and CDR2 is SYDVKM. CDR3 sequence: CASTEENTEAFF. DNA for the CDR3: TGTGCCAGCACAGAGGAGAACACTGAAGCTTTCTTT. The variable domain in full, completed from reference TRBV28 and TRBJ1-1, reads DVKVTQSSRYLVKRTGEKVFLECVQDMDHENMFWYRQDPGLGLRLIYFSYDVKMKEKGDIPEGYSVSREKKERFSLILESASTNQTSMYLCASTEENTEAFFGQGTRLTVV.

This clonotype was counted a few times. The chain links TRBV6-5 to TRBJ2-2; D is undetermined. Trimming pared 0 bases from V and 0 bases from J, leaving 11 bases between. The CDR3 has 17 amino acids. Germline lookup yields CDR1 MNHEY and CDR2 SVGAGI. The CDR3 region has the DNA TGTGCCAGCAGTTACTCTCCCATGCCATCGAACACCGGGGAGCTGTTTTTT. It is translated as CASSYSPMPSNTGELFF.

The chain carries TRBV20-1 and TRBJ2-1; D is unclear. V shed 3 bases and J shed 0 bases, with 12 bases lying between them. This CDR3 contains 15 residues. Germline values: CDR1 DFQATT, CDR2 SNEGSKA (reference sequence). CDR3 DNA: TGCAGTGCTAGCCCCGCCTACAGCTCCTACAATGAGCAGTTCTTC. Translating gives CSASPAYSSYNEQFF.

This clonotype turned up a few times. The chain combines TRBV20-1 with TRBJ2-1; 15 positions match TRBD2. Trimming took 0 bases from V and 10 from J; bases not matched to a gene: 16. The CDR3 runs to 19 residues. Germline-derived CDR1 and CDR2 are DFQATT and SNEGSKA (reference sequence). The CDR3, as DNA: TGCAGTGCTAGAGATCCGGGGACTAGCGGGGGGCGTTTATCTATGGAGCAGTTCTTC. Protein product: CSARDPGTSGGRLSMEQFF.

In this sample, this clonotype turned up many times. This rearrangement joins TRBV6-1 to TRBJ2-7, with TRBD1 matching over 10 bases. V dropped 6 bases and J dropped 1; count of bases not matched to a gene: 9. The length of the CDR3 is 16 residues. Germline V lookup: CDR1 MNHNS, CDR2 SASEGT. CDR3 sequence reads: CASRPRQGANSYEQYF. Here the CDR3 DNA reads TGTGCCAGCAGACCCAGACAGGGGGCAAATTCCTACGAGCAGTACTTC.

A word on this clonotype: A much larger clone differs from this one at a single base, so this may be a read error. The rearrangement links TRBV7-6 to TRBJ2-3, with TRBD1 matching over 8 bases. The CDR3 runs 16 residues. The V gene end was trimmed by 4 bases and the J gene end by 4 bases; junction bases not matched to a gene: 10. Germline V gene sequence: CDR1 SGHVS, CDR2 FNYEAQ. DNA for the CDR3: TGTGCCAGCAGCTCGCCCTGCAGGGGGCTAGCAGATACGCAGTATTTT. Translation gives CASSSPCRGLADTQYF.

This clonotype was counted only a few times. The gene calls are TRBV5-5 and TRBJ2-2, with D possibly TRBD1 on 5 matching bases. Deletions cut 6 bases from V and 6 bases from J, with 12 bases between. The CDR3 is 13 amino acids. From germline, CDR1 is SGHKS and CDR2 YYEKEE (reference sequence). The CDR3 protein is CASTSGLAGELFF. The CDR3 bases are TGTGCCAGCACGTCAGGGTTGGCCGGGGAGCTGTTTTTT.

This clonotype was counted many times. This rearrangement joins TRBV18 to TRBJ2-1; D is undetermined. The germline V gene encodes CDR1 KGHSH and CDR2 LQKENI. V lost 6 bases, J lost 5 bases, and 5 bases lay in between. The CDR3 has 11 residues. The CDR3 region is CASSPNNEQFF. The DNA of the CDR3 is TGTGCCAGCTCCCCCAACAATGAGCAGTTCTTC.

The table lists this clonotype with a count of one. The chain carries TRBV4-2 and TRBJ2-7, with 16 nucleotides matching TRBD2. V lost 0 bases, J lost 4 bases, and 12 bases stayed unmatched. The germline V gene encodes CDR1 LGHNA and CDR2 YNFKEQ. This CDR3 has 20 residues. CDR3 DNA: TGTGCCAGCAGCCAAGAGACGGGACTAGCGGGGGGGTCTTTCGCGTACGAGCAGTACTTC. This translates into CASSQETGLAGGSFAYEQYF.

Remarks on this clonotype: A much larger clone lies one base from this, so it may be a read error. This chain links TRBV2 with TRBJ2-7, with 7 bases aligning to TRBD2. Per germline, CDR1 SNHLY and CDR2 FYNNEI. With V trimmed by 7 bases and J by 7 bases, 13 bases remained unmatched. This CDR3 has 14 amino acids. The chain's CDR3 is CASKVPAGVHEQYF. As DNA, the CDR3 is TGTGCCAGCAAGGTTCCCGCGGGAGTCCATGAGCAGTACTTC.

V and J are TRBV12-3 or TRBV12-4 and TRBJ2-3, with 11 bases aligning to TRBD2. CDR3 length equals 16 residues. The ends lost 5 bases at V and 3 bases at J; junction bases unmatched: 7. The chain's CDR3 is CASSQIAGGPTDTQYF. The CDR3 region has the DNA TGTGCCAGCAGTCAGATAGCGGGGGGGCCGACAGATACGCAGTATTTT.

This clonotype was seen only a few times. The chain has TRBV9 and TRBJ2-6; TRBD2 might be the D (6 bases). The germline V and J ends were trimmed by 3 bases and 0 bases, with 13 bases remaining between them. The CDR3 loop spans 17 amino acids. CDR1 is SGDLS, CDR2 YYNGEE, per germline. The CDR3 DNA reads as TGTGCCAGCAGCGCCCCGCGGGGACTCTCTGGGGCCAACGTCCTGACTTTC. Encoded protein: CASSAPRGLSGANVLTF.

V usage is TRBV20-1 and J usage is TRBJ2-5; D possibly corresponds to TRBD2 (6 bases). Germline CDR1 and CDR2: DFQATT and SNEGSKA (reference sequence). Trimming left V 3 bases short and J 4 bases short, with 15 bases between. The CDR3 has 14 amino acids. CDR3 DNA sequence: TGCAGTGCTAGGATACCGGGACTGAGAGAGACCCAGTACTTC. Translation gives CSARIPGLRETQYF.

This clonotype has only a few counts. The chain has TRBV11-2 and TRBJ2-7, with 15 bases fitting TRBD2. The CDR3 is 17 residues long. V dropped 2 bases and J dropped 4; count of bases not matched to a gene: 6. Germline V CDR1 and CDR2: SGHAT, FQNNGV. The DNA for the CDR3 is TGTGCCAGCAGCTTATCCCCGGGACTAGCGGGGGGTTACGAGCAGTACTTC. Translation: CASSLSPGLAGGYEQYF.

This clonotype was detected a few times. The chain couples TRBV20-1 to TRBJ2-5; weak D call: TRBD1 (8 bases). This CDR3 contains 13 residues. Germline V gene lookup returns CDR1 DFQATT and CDR2 SNEGSKA (reference sequence). CDR3 loop: CSVGQGGVQTQYF. The CDR3 nucleotides read TGCAGCGTTGGACAGGGAGGGGTGCAGACCCAGTACTTC.

This clonotype was counted a few times. J is TRBJ1-1 and V is TRBV10-1, with D uncertain. With 0 bases removed from V and 7 bases from J, the gap between germline ends came to 9 bases. The CDR3 is 13 amino acids. Germline V lookup: CDR1 WNHNN, CDR2 SYGVQD (reference sequence). CDR3 sequence: CASSESGRDEAFF. Written as DNA, the CDR3 is TGCGCCAGCAGTGAGTCGGGCCGGGATGAAGCTTTCTTT.

This clonotype was detected only a few times. J is TRBJ2-1 and V is TRBV5-1, with 8 nucleotides matching TRBD2. The V and J ends lost 4 bases and 3 bases, in that order; junction bases with no gene match: 15. Germline V lookup: CDR1 SGHRS, CDR2 YFSETQ. The CDR3 totals 18 residues. The CDR3 sequence: CASSTGRVAGIIYNEQFF. Written as DNA, the CDR3 is TGCGCCAGCAGCACCGGGAGGGTAGCGGGGATAATCTACAATGAGCAGTTCTTC.

In its sample, this clonotype was seen a few times. The rearrangement joins TRBV3-1 to TRBJ2-7; D unresolved. The CDR3 extends over 15 amino acids. V was clipped by 6 bases and J by 2 bases, with 17 bases between them. Germline V gene lookup returns CDR1 LGHDT and CDR2 YNNKEL (reference sequence). CDR3 amino acids: CASSPPMAVPYEQYF. The CDR3 DNA sequence: TGTGCCAGCAGTCCACCGATGGCAGTCCCCTACGAGCAGTACTTC.

This chain uses TRBV7-9 with TRBJ2-1; the match to TRBD2 covers 15 bases. Germline V gives CDR1 SEHNR, CDR2 FQNEAQ (reference sequence). The CDR3 has 17 residues. J was trimmed by 6 bases and V by 5 bases; bases with no gene match: 8. The CDR3 is CASSLAAGLAGGNEQFF. As DNA, the CDR3 is TGTGCCAGCAGCCTGGCGGCGGGACTAGCGGGGGGCAATGAGCAGTTCTTC.

About this clonotype itself: Germline is not matched at one junction end, which may reflect a read error. The chain is built from TRBV11-1 and TRBJ1-1; D may be TRBD1 (6 bases). CDR1 is SGHAT and CDR2 is FQDESV in the germline V gene (reference sequence). This CDR3 is 14 amino acids long. The CDR3 here is CASTPGGAHTEAFF. The CDR3 bases are TGCGCCAGCACCCCTGGGGGGGCTCACACTGAAGCTTTCTTT.

In its sample, this clonotype was seen a few times. The V gene is TRBV6-1, the J gene TRBJ1-3; D is ambiguous. CDR1 is MNHNS, CDR2 SASEGT, per germline. With 0 bases removed from V and 0 bases from J, the gap between germline ends came to 12 bases. This CDR3 is 17 amino acids long. CDR3 bases: TGTGCCAGCAGTGAAGCGTTGGCCGTCAACTCTGGAAACACCATATATTTT. Its translation: CASSEALAVNSGNTIYF.

This chain links TRBV20-1 with TRBJ2-7; 12 bases line up with TRBD2. This CDR3 comprises 15 residues. Germline loops: CDR1 DFQATT, CDR2 SNEGSKA (reference sequence). The ends lost 4 bases at V and 1 base at J; junction bases unmatched: 5. Here the CDR3 DNA reads TGCAGTGCTAACCCGGGACTAGCGGGTTCCTACGAGCAGTACTTC. Translated: CSANPGLAGSYEQYF.

Concerning this clonotype: Given a much more abundant clone one base away, this may be a read error. The DNA of the CDR3 is TGTGCCAGCAGCCAATCCCCGGGACCACCACCCTCCACAGATACGCAGTATTTT. Its translation: CASSQSPGPPPSTDTQYF. The chain has TRBV3-1 and TRBJ2-3; D may correspond to TRBD1 or TRBD2 (5 bases each). The CDR3 runs to 18 residues. The germline gives CDR1 LGHDT, CDR2 YNNKEL (reference sequence). The V end lost 2 bases, the J end lost 2 bases, and 20 bases lay between the germline ends.